What follows describes a single TCR beta chain. Its antigen is not identified. The sample belongs to a study of cytomegalovirus exposure and HLA in healthy donors. Study-level points and caveats: Rare sequences made up most TCRs, while some public TCRs were found in many donors.

The CDR3 is made up of 14 amino acids. Germline V gene lookup returns CDR1 GTSNPN and CDR2 SVGIG (reference sequence). J was trimmed by 5 bases and V by 3 bases; bases with no gene match: 3. Clones were read by immunoSEQ multiplex PCR, and TCRdb kept only the in-frame ones, dropping some. The data contain 250,000 to 400,000 clones, roughly nine tenths of them singletons. What was sequenced was PBMCs. The TCR originated in a woman between 25 and 40 years old in good health and CMV-seropositive. V is TRBV30 and J is TRBJ2-1; 11 positions agree with TRBD2. In nucleotides, the CDR3 is TGTGCCTGGAGCACTAGCGGGAGTAACAATGAGCAGTTCTTC. Amino acid sequence: CAWSTSGSNNEQFF.